The 23 T cell receptor beta chains below were found in one sample sequenced in a study of Graves' ophthalmopathy and Graves' hyperthyroidism. RNA transcripts were the source from which TCR beta CDR3 regions were amplified. The library came from an HTBI-primed first-round RT-PCR and a second-round multiplex PCR. Via MiXCR, TCRdb re-called the multiplex PCR reads, giving one row per CDR3 protein. The profile shows over a million distinct CDR3 sequences, about 38% of them singletons. Material for sequencing was peripheral blood or thyroid tissue (not recorded which). The receptors shown here come from an adult man with Graves' hyperthyroidism.

In its sample, this clonotype was seen many times. The V call is TRBV7-3, the J call TRBJ2-7, with D possibly being TRBD1 (6 bases). The CDR3 runs to 14 residues. From germline, CDR1 is SGHTA and CDR2 FQGTGA. The ends were cut back, 5 bases at V and 3 bases at J, with 14 bases in the middle. The CDR3 DNA follows: TGTGCCAGCAGCCCTTCCAGGGGCGGCTACGAGCAGTACTTC. This encodes CASSPSRGGYEQYF.

The chain uses TRBV19 and TRBJ1-5; tentative D call: TRBD1 (6 bases). The germline V and J ends were trimmed by 7 bases and 0 bases, with 22 bases remaining between them. The CDR3 spans 18 residues. Germline V gene sequence: CDR1 LNHDA, CDR2 SQIVND (reference sequence). The CDR3 coding sequence is TGTGCCAGTAAGGGGTTAACCGGGACAAGATATAGCAATCAGCCCCAGCATTTT. It is translated as CASKGLTGTRYSNQPQHF.

This clonotype was counted many times. V and J are TRBV25-1 and TRBJ1-2, with a possible D match to TRBD1 (6 bases). This CDR3 has 15 amino acids. V was clipped by 6 bases and J by 4 bases, with 18 bases between them. Germline V CDR1 and CDR2: MGHDK, SYGVNS. The CDR3 reads CASRRDTPSGYGYTF. For the CDR3, the DNA is TGTGCCAGCAGGCGGGACACACCTTCGGGCTATGGCTACACCTTC.

The chain links TRBV6-5 to TRBJ2-6; tentatively, D is TRBD2 (6 bases). This CDR3 contains 13 residues. Germline lookup yields CDR1 MNHEY and CDR2 SVGAGI. V lost 6 bases and J lost 11, with 14 bases in between. CDR3 residues: CASRGQGGDVLTF. The CDR3 DNA reads as TGTGCCAGCAGGGGCCAGGGAGGCGACGTCCTGACTTTC.

This clonotype was found once. The chain combines TRBV25-1 with TRBJ1-2; TRBD1 matches at 11 bases. V trimming: 4 bases; J trimming: 3 bases; junction bases outside the gene matches: 7. Per germline, CDR1 MGHDK and CDR2 SYGVNS. The CDR3 spans 16 residues. This CDR3 is CASSAILGQGDYGYTF. The CDR3, as DNA: TGTGCCAGCAGTGCGATACTGGGACAGGGGGACTATGGCTACACCTTC.

The chain is built from TRBV30 and TRBJ2-7, with TRBD2 matching over 11 bases. Germline trimming cut 4 bases from V and 3 bases from J; bases unmatched to any gene: 2. The CDR3 is 13 residues long. The germline V gene encodes CDR1 GTSNPN and CDR2 SVGIG (reference sequence). CDR3 in amino acids: CAWNLAGGYEQYF. The DNA of the CDR3 is TGTGCCTGGAATCTAGCGGGGGGCTACGAGCAGTACTTC. The full variable domain, its missing parts supplied by reference TRBV30 and TRBJ2-7, is SQTIHQWPATLVQPVGSPLSLECTVEGTSNPNLYWYRQAAGRGLQLLFYSVGIGQISSEVPQNLSASRPQDRQFILSSKKLLLSDSGFYLCAWNLAGGYEQYFGPGTRLTVT.

The chain has TRBV7-2 and TRBJ2-5; D gene uncertain. Trimming took off 5 bases at V and 2 bases at J, with 15 bases between the two ends. Germline V gene sequence: CDR1 SGHTA, CDR2 FQGNSA. This CDR3 has 15 residues. The CDR3 DNA follows: TGTGCCAGCAGCAACAACAAGGGCCGGCAAGAGACCCAGTACTTC. Translated: CASSNNKGRQETQYF.

The rearrangement joins TRBV19 to TRBJ1-6, with D possibly TRBD1 on 5 matching bases. Trimming removed 7 bases from V and 10 bases from J, with 14 bases in between. The CDR3 loop spans 13 amino acids. Germline V gene sequence: CDR1 LNHDA, CDR2 SQIVND (reference sequence). The CDR3 reads CASTWQGGSPLHF. CDR3 DNA sequence: TGTGCCAGTACTTGGCAGGGAGGCTCACCCCTCCACTTT.

This clonotype was counted ten times or more. The rearrangement uses TRBV20-1 and TRBJ2-7; D call uncertain. From germline, CDR1 is DFQATT and CDR2 SNEGSKA (reference sequence). V shed 0 bases and J shed 3 bases, with 12 bases lying between them. The CDR3 loop spans 14 amino acids. CDR3 protein: CSARDPGLDYEQYF. DNA for the CDR3: TGCAGTGCTAGAGATCCTGGGCTCGACTACGAGCAGTACTTC.

This clonotype was seen a handful of times. The chain links TRBV4-1 to TRBJ2-7; D is uncertain. CDR3 size: 13 residues. V lost 0 bases and J 7 bases, leaving 10 bases between the germline ends. CDR1 is MGHRA and CDR2 is YSYEKL in the germline V gene. CDR3 in amino acids: CASSQDPPREQYF. The CDR3 nucleotides are TGCGCCAGCAGCCAAGATCCTCCTAGGGAGCAGTACTTC.

In its sample, this clonotype was seen a few times. CDR3 amino acids: CASSVARGNGELFF. In DNA form, the CDR3 reads TGTGCCAGCAGCGTAGCGCGCGGGAACGGGGAGCTGTTTTTT. The rearrangement uses TRBV2 and TRBJ2-2, with a possible D match to TRBD2 (6 bases). The CDR3 has 14 amino acids. Germline CDR1 and CDR2: SNHLY and FYNNEI. The V and J ends lost 6 bases and 7 bases respectively, with 15 bases between them.

The rearrangement joins TRBV2 to TRBJ2-5, with unresolved D. Germline lookup yields CDR1 SNHLY and CDR2 FYNNEI. V dropped 8 bases and J dropped 7 bases, with 20 bases sitting between them. The CDR3 runs 14 residues. The CDR3 DNA is TGTGCCAGCTTGATCCTCGGACCTTCGGGGACCCAGTACTTC. It is translated as CASLILGPSGTQYF.

A word on this clonotype: A single base separates this from a much larger clone, so it may be a read error. The V and J genes are TRBV19 and TRBJ1-2; unclear D gene. Germline V gene lookup returns CDR1 LNHDA and CDR2 SQIVND (reference sequence). The CDR3 length is 15 residues. Trimming pared 2 bases from V and 1 base from J, leaving 11 bases between. CDR3 residues: CASSINEGINYGYTF. The CDR3 coding sequence is TGTGCCAGTAGTATAAACGAGGGCATTAACTATGGCTACACCTTC.

This clonotype was detected ten times or more. The chain recombines TRBV12-3 or TRBV12-4 with TRBJ1-6; D call uncertain. The ends were cut back, 2 bases at V and 9 bases at J, with 11 bases in the middle. The CDR3 covers 14 residues. In nucleotides, the CDR3 is TGTGCCAGCAGTTTACAAGGGCGGGGTTCACCCCTCCACTTT. This translates into CASSLQGRGSPLHF.

At least ten counts were recorded for this clonotype. V is TRBV20-1 and J is TRBJ1-6; no reliable D call. The germline V and J ends were trimmed by 6 bases and 12 bases, with 6 bases remaining between them. CDR1 DFQATT and CDR2 SNEGSKA come from the germline V gene (reference sequence). The CDR3 extends over 9 amino acids. DNA for the CDR3: TGCAGTGCCAACGAACCCCTCCACTTT. Amino acids: CSANEPLHF.

This clonotype was observed a few times. For the CDR3, the DNA is TGTGCCAGCAGCTTAGCCGGCGGGACAGGGGGCTATAATTCACCCCTCCACTTT. Its translation: CASSLAGGTGGYNSPLHF. The chain is built from TRBV7-9 and TRBJ1-6, with TRBD1 matching 11 bases. CDR1 and CDR2 from the germline V gene are SEHNR and FQNEAQ (reference sequence). Trimming took 0 bases from V and 3 from J; bases not matched to a gene: 4. The CDR3 has 18 amino acids. The full variable domain, in which reference TRBV7-9 and TRBJ1-6 provide the parts outside the CDR3, is DTGVSQNPRHKITKRGQNVTFRCDPISEHNRLYWYRQTLGQGPEFLTYFQNEAQLEKSRLLSDRFSAERPKGSFSTLEIQRTEQGDSAMYLCASSLAGGTGGYNSPLHFGNGTRLTVT.

This clonotype appeared a few times. The rearrangement joins TRBV7-2 to TRBJ2-5; D not certain. Germline V CDR1 and CDR2: SGHTA, FQGNSA. V lost 5 bases and J lost 10, with 14 bases in between. The CDR3 is 12 amino acids. Here the CDR3 reads CASSPLAAFQYF. Written as DNA, the CDR3 is TGTGCCAGCAGCCCCCTGGCTGCCTTCCAGTACTTC.

This clonotype has ten or more counts. The chain couples TRBV7-8 to TRBJ2-7; 10 nucleotides align to TRBD1. The CDR3 is 15 residues long. The germline gives CDR1 SGHVS, CDR2 FQNEAQ. V lost 4 bases and J lost 3; bases outside the gene matches: 6. In DNA, the CDR3 is TGTGCCAGCAGCTCCCCGACAGGGGGCCACTACGAGCAGTACTTC. Residues: CASSSPTGGHYEQYF.

The sample holds a few counts of this clonotype. The chain employs TRBV10-3 and TRBJ1-1; TRBD1 is a possible D gene (6 bases). Germline CDR1 and CDR2: ENHRY and SYGVKD. Trimming shortened V by 10 bases and J by 1 base, and 19 bases separated the two germline ends. The length of the CDR3 is 15 residues. CDR3 nucleotide sequence: TGTGCCAGCAGGGCCCCGGTGGGGGCGAACACTGAAGCTTTCTTT. The encoded protein is CASRAPVGANTEAFF.

This clonotype was counted a few times. V is TRBV4-1 and J is TRBJ2-6, with 11 bases aligning to TRBD1. The CDR3 contains 17 residues. Germline V gene sequence: CDR1 MGHRA, CDR2 YSYEKL. V lost 4 bases and J lost 2; bases outside the gene matches: 4. The CDR3 protein is CASSPRTGGAGANVLTF. Here the CDR3 DNA reads TGCGCCAGCAGCCCCCGGACAGGGGGCGCTGGGGCCAACGTCCTGACTTTC.

The J gene is TRBJ1-1, the V gene TRBV7-3; TRBD1 might be the D (6 bases). Trimming stripped 5 bases from V and 0 bases from J, with 16 bases between. CDR3 length: 16 amino acids. Germline V lookup: CDR1 SGHTA, CDR2 FQGTGA. CDR3 loop: CASSQRFGGLNTEAFF. DNA of the CDR3: TGTGCCAGCAGCCAACGATTCGGGGGCCTGAACACTGAAGCTTTCTTT.

V and J are TRBV2 and TRBJ1-2; D unclear. The CDR3 runs 15 residues. Trimming pared 5 bases from V and 2 bases from J, leaving 15 bases between. The germline gives CDR1 SNHLY, CDR2 FYNNEI. DNA of the CDR3: TGTGCCAGCAGTTCCCTGGCCCGGGCCAACTATGGCTACACCTTC. Protein product: CASSSLARANYGYTF.

At least ten counts were recorded for this clonotype. The J gene is TRBJ2-7, the V gene TRBV7-9; tentatively, D is TRBD2 (6 bases). V was clipped by 7 bases and J by 4 bases, with 17 bases between them. This CDR3 has 14 amino acids. Looked up from germline, CDR1 is SEHNR and CDR2 is FQNEAQ (reference sequence). The CDR3 DNA reads as TGTGCCAGCATGAGCGTCGGGGGAGAATACGAGCAGTACTTC. Amino acids: CASMSVGGEYEQYF.